Detailed here is one T cell receptor beta chain. There are 15 residues in the CDR3. CDR1 is SGHDT and CDR2 is YYEEEE in the germline V gene. This sample is part of a study of T cells expressing NK-cell markers. Using the 5' RACE reads, TCRdb records one entry per CDR3 protein without DNA. The listing contains about 170,000 distinct CDR3 sequences. The source material was blood T cells: a sorted CD56 or NKG2C T cell subset, CD4+ or CD8+ T cells, or bulk PBMC T cells (not recorded which). The receptor was derived from a man aged 18 to 69 in good health. The chain has TRBV5-6 and TRBJ2-2; the TRBD1 assignment by TCRdb is unverifiable without DNA. CDR3 protein: CASSATGPSTGELFF.